Sequencing of this T cell receptor (beta chain) was carried out in a study of regulatory and conventional T cells in RAG deficiency. Libraries were prepared by immunoSEQ multiplex PCR; TCRdb keeps only in-frame clonotypes and omits some of them. Of around 29,000 clones listed, around 90% were seen once; the top ten hold roughly 0.83%. The sorted regulatory T cells were CD4+, CD25-high and CD127-low, with genomic DNA sequenced. V gave up 4 bases and J gave up 7 bases; unmatched junction bases: 10. The CDR3 has 15 amino acids. The germline gives CDR1 SGDLS, CDR2 YYNGEE. These data were also reused for a study on regulatory T cells. That investigation notes: Amplification used 52 TRBV primers and 13 TRBJ primers.

The genes are TRBV9 and TRBJ1-2; 10 bases match TRBD1. This sequence originates from a human donor in good health. The sample consisted of Tregs sorted from blood. The CDR3 region is CASSPGGQGSGGYTF. Written as DNA, the CDR3 is TGTGCCAGCAGCCCGGGGGGACAGGGGAGCGGTGGCTACACCTTC.